These 9 T cell receptor beta chains share one sample of origin, sequenced in a study of T cell repertoires in cytomegalovirus infection. One entry per CDR3 protein results from TCRdb running MiXCR on the reads. This table has hundreds of thousands of distinct CDR3 sequences, about 10% appearing once. Sequenced input: PBMCs. These receptors were taken from a human donor in good health (CMV status not recorded). Some clones in this sample may be carry-over from other donors' samples.

This clonotype was seen ten or more times. The chain employs TRBV5-5 and TRBJ2-3, with a possible D match to TRBD1 (5 bases). In germline, CDR1 is SGHKS, CDR2 YYEKEE (reference sequence). The CDR3 has 15 residues. The germline V and J ends were trimmed by 7 bases and 0 bases, with 15 bases remaining between them. CDR3 amino acids: CASGYRLHSTDTQYF. The DNA of the CDR3 is TGTGCCAGCGGCTACAGGTTGCATAGCACAGATACGCAGTATTTT.

Note on this clonotype: A much larger clone differs by one base, so this may be a read error. The chain uses TRBV7-9 and TRBJ1-2; D gene unclear. CDR3 length equals 13 residues. CDR1 and CDR2 (germline): SEHNR, FQNEAQ (reference sequence). The CDR3 DNA sequence: TGTGCCAACAGCCCCGAGACCGGGAATGGCTACACCTTC. As protein: CANSPETGNGYTF.

A word on this clonotype: Possible read error: a much larger clone is one base away. The CDR3 nucleotides read TGTGCCATCAGTGTGGGGGAGAACACTGAAGCTTTCTTT. Translation: CAISVGENTEAFF. J is TRBJ1-1 and V is TRBV10-3, with a possible D match to TRBD1 (5 bases). Germline lookup yields CDR1 ENHRY and CDR2 SYGVKD. Trimming cost V 4 bases and J 1 base, with 7 bases left between them. The CDR3 runs to 13 residues.

This clonotype was observed a handful of times. The V call is TRBV12-3 or TRBV12-4, the J call TRBJ2-7, with D possibly TRBD1 on 6 matching bases. This CDR3 region has 12 residues. CDR3 amino acids: CATAGTSYEQYF. In nucleotides, the CDR3 is TGTGCAACCGCCGGGACAAGCTACGAGCAGTACTTC.

The genes are TRBV19 and TRBJ1-3, with D possibly matching TRBD1 (5 bases). The CDR3 is 16 residues long. Germline lookup yields CDR1 LNHDA and CDR2 SQIVND (reference sequence). V shed 5 bases and J shed 4 bases, with 18 bases lying between them. The CDR3 loop reads CASSGLRTTLGNTIYF. The CDR3 DNA reads as TGTGCCAGTAGTGGTCTACGGACAACCCTGGGAAACACCATATATTTT.

This clonotype was counted between two and nine times. The V call is TRBV6-5, the J call TRBJ2-2; 11 bases match TRBD2. With V trimmed by 6 bases and J by 0 bases, 6 bases remained unmatched. The CDR3 is 17 amino acids. CDR1 and CDR2 (germline): MNHEY, SVGAGI. In nucleotides, the CDR3 is TGTGCCAGCAGCCCCGGGACTAGCGGTTCGAACACCGGGGAGCTGTTTTTT. It translates to CASSPGTSGSNTGELFF.

This clonotype came up many times. This rearrangement joins TRBV19 to TRBJ1-5; D gene ambiguous. The CDR3 runs 14 residues. Trimming shortened V by 3 bases and J by 0 bases, and 6 bases separated the two germline ends. Germline CDR1 and CDR2: LNHDA and SQIVND (reference sequence). The CDR3 bases are TGTGCCAGTAGTATGAAATCTAGCAATCAGCCCCAGCATTTT. This gives the protein CASSMKSSNQPQHF. Together with reference TRBV19 and TRBJ1-5, the CDR3 gives the full variable domain: DGGITQSPKYLFRKEGQNVTLSCEQNLNHDAMYWYRQDPGQGLRLIYYSQIVNDFQKGDIAEGYSVSREKKESFPLTVTSAQKNPTAFYLCASSMKSSNQPQHFGDGTRLSIL.

The chain couples TRBV12-3 or TRBV12-4 to TRBJ1-1; D gene uncertain. The ends were cut back, 4 bases at V and 0 bases at J, with 6 bases in the middle. CDR3 size: 13 residues. The CDR3 DNA follows: TGTGCCAGCAGTTGGGCACTGAACACTGAAGCTTTCTTT. Translation: CASSWALNTEAFF.

At least ten counts were recorded for this clonotype. Here the CDR3 reads CASSVLAEQYF. The DNA for the CDR3 is TGTGCCAGCAGTGTCCTTGCCGAGCAGTACTTC. The chain employs TRBV12-3 or TRBV12-4 and TRBJ2-7, with no clear D. V was trimmed by 5 bases and J by 6 bases, leaving 8 bases between them. The CDR3 spans 11 residues.